The T cell receptor (beta chain) under discussion was sequenced for a study of blood T cell repertoires in COVID-19. Repertoires were generated with immunoSEQ multiplex PCR, while TCRdb's copy carries only in-frame clones and drops some. Here the sample spans some 200,000 clones, around 82% being singletons. V was clipped by 4 bases and J by 6 bases; unmatched bases: 12. This CDR3 region has 15 residues. The germline gives CDR1 SGHRS, CDR2 YFSETQ. Sequences were obtained from PBMCs or T cells enriched from blood (not recorded which). J is TRBJ2-5 and V is TRBV5-1, with 7 bases fitting TRBD2. This sequence originates from a woman aged 50 to 60 who had been exposed to COVID-19. CDR3 nucleotide sequence: TGCGCCAGCAGCCCGGGACTACAAGCCGGGAAGACCCAGTACTTC. Its protein product is CASSPGLQAGKTQYF.